This record concerns one TCR beta chain sequence. These data belong to a study of blood T cell repertoires in COVID-19. Study-wide context: The United States, Italy and Spain provided the acute and convalescent COVID-19 samples.

The table came from immunoSEQ multiplex PCR; TCRdb's copy has only in-frame clones and leaves some out. The sample consists of just over 70,000 clones, 60% to 75% of them appearing once. J was trimmed by 8 bases and V by 5 bases; bases with no gene match: 15. Per the germline V gene, CDR1 is LNHDA and CDR2 is SQIVND (reference sequence). The CDR3 spans 16 residues. The V gene is TRBV19, the J gene TRBJ2-1; 7 bases match TRBD2. The sequence was collected from a woman aged 70 to 79 with acute or convalescent COVID-19. The sample comprised peripheral blood. CDR3 region: CASSVGVERGGYEQFF. Here the CDR3 DNA reads TGTGCCAGTAGTGTCGGTGTGGAGCGGGGTGGCTATGAGCAGTTCTTC.